The rows below give T cell receptor beta chains drawn from one sample of a study of radiation and T cells in renal cell carcinoma. Clones were read by immunoSEQ multiplex PCR, and TCRdb kept only the in-frame ones, dropping some. The sample has almost 20,000 clones; just over 60% are singletons. The sample was tumor tissue, taken from a patient whose treatment included radiotherapy and nephrectomy. The receptors come from a woman between 70 and 85 years old with renal cell carcinoma. Both conserved end residues are part of each CDR3. The D gene is left open where the match is weak. Rows may omit the clone size; those that give it use once, few, many or a size class.

d_call j_call v_call clone_size cdr3_nt cdr3_aa
. TRBJ2-2 TRBV7-2 . TGTGCCAGCAGCTTAAGCCCCAACACCGGGGAGCTGTTTTTT CASSLSPNTGELFF
. TRBJ1-1 TRBV28 . TGTGCCAGCAGTTCCGGGGGCGCCCGGAACACTGAAGCTTTCTTT CASSSGGARNTEAFF
. TRBJ2-2 TRBV2 few TGTGCCAGCAGATTGACCGGGACAAACACCGGGGAGCTGTTTTTT CASRLTGTNTGELFF
. TRBJ2-6 TRBV30 few TGTGCCTGGAGGGTTGCCGGGGCCAACGTCCTGACTTTC CAWRVAGANVLTF
TRBD1 TRBJ1-5 TRBV28 . TGTGCCAGCAGTTTAAACGTACAGGGGAATCAGCCCCAGCATTTT CASSLNVQGNQPQHF
TRBD2 TRBJ2-1 TRBV27 few TGTGCCAGCAGTCAGGGACTAGCGGGGGTTGAGCAGTTCTTC CASSQGLAGVEQFF
. TRBJ1-1 TRBV19 . TGTGCCAGTAGTGCACAGGGTCCCGCTGAAGCTTTCTTT CASSAQGPAEAFF
. TRBJ1-1 TRBV29-1 . TGCAGCGCGAAAAGGGGGGCCACTGAAGCTTTCTTT CSAKRGATEAFF
TRBD1 TRBJ1-6 TRBV4-1 . TGCGCCAGCAGCCAAGGGGACAGGGTTAATTCACCCCTCCACTTT CASSQGDRVNSPLHF
. TRBJ1-1 TRBV28 . TGTGCCAGCAGTTTATCCCGGAACACTGAAGCTTTCTTT CASSLSRNTEAFF
TRBD1 TRBJ1-2 TRBV30 . TGTGCCTGGGGGACAGAAAACTATGGCTACACCTTC CAWGTENYGYTF
. TRBJ1-3 TRBV7-2 . TGTGCCAGCAGCTTATCGCTGGGACCGGCTTACGGAAACACCATATATTTT CASSLSLGPAYGNTIYF
. TRBJ2-3 TRBV28 . TGTGCCAGCAGTCTCCTTCGACAGGTACTCACAGATACGCAGTATTTT CASSLLRQVLTDTQYF
. TRBJ2-3 TRBV7-8 . TGTGCCAGCAGCTTATTGATGGGACCTAACTCAGATACGCAGTATTTT CASSLLMGPNSDTQYF
TRBD1 TRBJ2-7 TRBV5-6 . TGTGCCAGCAGCTTGCAGGGGGTCTACGAGCAGTACTTC CASSLQGVYEQYF
. TRBJ2-7 TRBV9 . TGTGCCAGCAGCGTAGGGGGGGCCGCCTACGAGCAGTACTTC CASSVGGAAYEQYF
TRBD1 TRBJ2-1 TRBV14 . TGTGCCAGCAGCTTGCGGACAGGGGCTAACAATGAGCAGTTCTTC CASSLRTGANNEQFF
TRBD1 TRBJ1-1 TRBV11-2 . TGTGCCAGCAGCTTAGGGACAGGGCAAGCTTTCTTT CASSLGTGQAFF
. TRBJ1-2 TRBV5-5 . TGTGCCAGCAGCCACGGACAGTTCTCCTATGGCTACACCTTC CASSHGQFSYGYTF
TRBD1 TRBJ1-2 TRBV6-6 few TGTGCCACCCTCGGAGGGACAGGGTATGGCTACACCTTC CATLGGTGYGYTF
. TRBJ2-1 TRBV10-3 . TGTGCCATCAGTGAGTCGAATGAGCAGTTCTTC CAISESNEQFF
. TRBJ2-5 TRBV7-3 . TGTGCCAGCAGCCCACGGTGGAGAGAGACCCAGTACTTC CASSPRWRETQYF
. TRBJ1-1 TRBV28 once TGTGCCAGCAGAGACAGGAAAGCTTTCTTT CASRDRKAFF
. TRBJ1-3 TRBV7-2 . TGTGCCAGCAGCCTACGGGCGGGAGGGACCGCTGGAAACACCATATATTTT CASSLRAGGTAGNTIYF
. TRBJ2-2 TRBV30 . TGTGCCTGGAGGTTAGGTTACACCGGGGAGCTGTTTTTT CAWRLGYTGELFF
. TRBJ2-5 TRBV11-2 . TGTGCCAGCAGCCAAGAGGGAGAGACCCAGTACTTC CASSQEGETQYF
TRBD1 TRBJ1-2 TRBV28 . TGTGCCAGCAGCTCCCCAGCCCGACAGGGGAGAAACTATGGCTACACCTTC CASSSPARQGRNYGYTF
. TRBJ1-2 TRBV10-3 . TGTGCCATCAGTGAGTCGACGGTCAAATATGGCTACACCTTC CAISESTVKYGYTF
TRBD1 TRBJ1-2 TRBV25-1 . TGTGCCAGCAGTGGGACAGGAAACTATGGCTACACCTTC CASSGTGNYGYTF
. TRBJ1-5 TRBV9 . TGTGCCAGCAGCCCTACAGGTCTCAATCAGCCCCAGCATTTT CASSPTGLNQPQHF
TRBD1 TRBJ1-2 TRBV11-2 once TGTGCCAGCAGTTCCGGCAGGGGGCATAAAGGCTACACCTTC CASSSGRGHKGYTF
TRBD1 TRBJ1-1 TRBV27 . TGTGCCAGCAAGGACAGGGAGAGGACTGAAGCTTTCTTT CASKDRERTEAFF
. TRBJ2-5 TRBV11-3 . TGTGCCAGCAGCTCCCGGGTGGAGACCCAGTACTTC CASSSRVETQYF
TRBD1 TRBJ1-1 TRBV5-1 . TGCGCCAGCAGCTCTACCAACACAGGGGGCACTGAAGCTTTCTTT CASSSTNTGGTEAFF
. TRBJ1-2 TRBV6-6 . TGTGCCAGCAGCCAACAGGGTAACTATGGCTACACCTTC CASSQQGNYGYTF
TRBD1 TRBJ1-1 TRBV29-1 . TGCAGCGCAGAGACAGGGGGGGGCACTGAAGCTTTCTTT CSAETGGGTEAFF
. TRBJ1-1 TRBV4-3 . TGCGCCAGCAGCCCCTCACAGGCTTCGGGGACTGAAGCTTTCTTT CASSPSQASGTEAFF
TRBD1 TRBJ1-1 TRBV30 once TGTGCCTGGAGTAGGGGGACAGGGAAAATGAACACTGAAGCTTTCTTT CAWSRGTGKMNTEAFF
. TRBJ1-2 TRBV27 . TGTGCCAGCAGTTTTTTAGGGGTAGAGGTCTATGGCTACACCTTC CASSFLGVEVYGYTF
. TRBJ2-1 TRBV4-3 . TGCGCCAGCAGCCAAGGGGATTGGGGTTCCTCCTACAATGAGCAGTTCTTC CASSQGDWGSSYNEQFF
. TRBJ1-5 TRBV6-5 . TGTGCCAGCAGTTACGGTCGGGGGTTTCGGCAGCCCCAGCATTTT CASSYGRGFRQPQHF